This T cell receptor beta chain originates from a study of cytomegalovirus exposure and HLA in healthy donors. Study findings and constraints: On later analysis, the bulk of CMV-associated TCR beta chains appeared to be HLA-restricted. Rare sequences made up most TCRs, while some public TCRs were found in many donors. The authors considered a cluster of highly shared sequence variants likely to be a sequencing artifact.

The PCR employed 60 Vbeta primers together with 13 Jbeta primers. Sequenced by immunoSEQ multiplex PCR; TCRdb stores in-frame clones only, minus some. Of 150,000 to 200,000 clones listed, about 80% are singletons. As to this clone: Its antigen is unidentified.

Germline loops: CDR1 SGHRS, CDR2 YFSETQ. Between the trimmed V and J ends, which lost 1 base and 5 bases, there was a span of 13 bases. The CDR3 extends over 15 amino acids. The origin of this receptor is a woman aged 50 to 65 in good health and CMV-seronegative. Sequencing used PBMCs. J is TRBJ2-1 and V is TRBV5-1; tentatively, D is TRBD1 (7 bases). CDR3 in amino acids: CASSLRAGGNNEQFF. The DNA of the CDR3 is TGCGCCAGCAGCTTGAGGGCAGGGGGGAACAATGAGCAGTTCTTC.